These 8 T cell receptor beta chains were all obtained from the same sample, sequenced in a study of T cell clones after liver transplantation. Libraries were prepared by immunoSEQ multiplex PCR; TCRdb keeps only in-frame clonotypes and omits some of them. This sample has 80,000 or so clones, with 65% to 85% found just once. Here the sequenced sample was CD4+ T cells from blood, taken around 42 months after liver transplant. All receptors come from a human patient who received a liver transplant. The graft donor may have given rise to some T cells.

This sequence joins TRBV14 and TRBJ1-1, with D unresolved. This CDR3 comprises 14 residues. The germline gives CDR1 SGHDN, CDR2 FVKESK. V was trimmed by 1 base and J by 10 bases, leaving 16 bases between them. The CDR3 sequence is CASSQAISVKGAFF. CDR3 nucleotide sequence: TGTGCCAGCAGCCAAGCTATTTCGGTGAAGGGAGCTTTCTTT. Full variable domain (rest looked up from reference TRBV14 and TRBJ1-1): EAGVTQFPSHSVIEKGQTVTLRCDPISGHDNLYWYRRVMGKEIKFLLHFVKESKQDESGMPNNRFLAERTGGTYSTLKVQPAELEDSGVYFCASSQAISVKGAFFGQGTRLTVV.

The V call is TRBV25-1, the J call TRBJ2-1; 11 bases agree with TRBD2. CDR1 is MGHDK, CDR2 SYGVNS, per germline. This CDR3 is 15 amino acids long. J gave up 6 bases and V 4 bases, and 5 bases lay outside the gene matches. CDR3 sequence: CASSAPGLAANEQFF. The CDR3 nucleotides read TGTGCCAGCAGTGCGCCGGGACTAGCGGCCAATGAGCAGTTCTTC.

V usage is TRBV2 and J usage is TRBJ1-2; TRBD1 matches 8 bases. This CDR3 has 13 residues. Germline V gene lookup returns CDR1 SNHLY and CDR2 FYNNEI. Germline trimming cut 10 bases from V and 8 bases from J; bases unmatched to any gene: 12. The CDR3 sequence: CATRSIQGGGYTF. CDR3 sequence (DNA): TGTGCCACTAGAAGTATACAGGGGGGCGGCTACACCTTC.

The rearrangement links TRBV18 to TRBJ1-5; TRBD1 agrees at 9 bases. V lost 3 bases and J lost 7; bases outside the gene matches: 7. The CDR3 has 15 amino acids. Germline CDR1 is KGHSH and CDR2 is LQKENI. The CDR3 here is CASSPPQGAGQPQHF. CDR3 in DNA: TGTGCCAGCTCACCGCCACAGGGGGCCGGGCAGCCCCAGCATTTT.

J is TRBJ2-1 and V is TRBV19, with 14 bases lining up with TRBD2. J gave up 8 bases and V 5 bases, and 8 bases lay outside the gene matches. The germline CDR1 and CDR2 sequences are LNHDA and SQIVND (reference sequence). The CDR3 length is 16 residues. CDR3 sequence: CASSLRLAGGPDEQFF. The CDR3 nucleotides are TGTGCCAGTAGTCTTAGACTAGCGGGAGGGCCCGATGAGCAGTTCTTC.

This chain connects TRBV5-1 to TRBJ2-1; weak D call: TRBD1 (6 bases). Germline-derived CDR1 and CDR2 are SGHRS and YFSETQ. Trimming shortened V by 1 base and J by 8 bases, and 13 bases separated the two germline ends. The CDR3 totals 14 residues. Written as DNA, the CDR3 is TGCGCCAGCAGCTTGACAGGGACCTCTTATGAGCAGTTCTTC. Amino acids: CASSLTGTSYEQFF.

V is TRBV5-4 and J is TRBJ2-2; perhaps D is TRBD1 or TRBD2 (5 bases each). The CDR3 length is 14 residues. V dropped 2 bases and J dropped 5 bases, with 10 bases sitting between them. Germline lookup yields CDR1 SGHNT and CDR2 YYREEE (reference sequence). The CDR3, as DNA: TGTGCCAGCAGCTTTCGAGGGGAAACCGGGGAGCTGTTTTTT. Translated, it gives CASSFRGETGELFF.

The chain is built from TRBV2 and TRBJ2-1; unclear D gene. The CDR3 spans 15 residues. Germline CDR1 and CDR2: SNHLY and FYNNEI. V was shortened by 6 bases and J by 6 bases, with 18 bases between the two germline ends. CDR3 protein: CASSSPTYFINEQFF. In DNA form, the CDR3 reads TGTGCCAGCAGCTCTCCGACATACTTTATCAATGAGCAGTTCTTC.